The sequence of this TCR beta chain was determined in a study of cytomegalovirus exposure and HLA in healthy donors. General study points: Only CMV serostatus was available as immune exposure information.

Trimming at V came to 1 base and at J to 11 bases, leaving 13 bases not matched to a gene. The CDR3 runs to 16 residues. Germline loops: CDR1 SGHTA, CDR2 FQGNSA. The PCR used 60 Vbeta and 13 Jbeta primers. TCRdb's table, derived via immunoSEQ multiplex PCR, lists solely in-frame clones and lacks some. This table holds about 160,000 clones, approximately 76% found once. A few counts support this clone. Its antigen is not known. What was sequenced was PBMCs. The receptor's source is a man aged 55 to 70 in good health and CMV-seronegative. V and J are TRBV7-2 and TRBJ2-3, with 9 bases aligning to TRBD2. CDR3 region: CASSLVAGGRAMEQYF. In DNA, the CDR3 is TGTGCCAGCAGCTTAGTGGCGGGGGGGCGGGCCATGGAGCAGTATTTT.